What follows is one T cell receptor beta chain and its context. The antigen it binds to is not known. No per-base quality is available; no much larger clone lies one base away. The sample comes from a study of T cell responses to AZD1222 COVID-19 vaccine listed by TCRdb under 2021. General notes on the study: AZD1222 recipients whose second dose came at about 4 weeks and those whose second dose came at about 12 weeks were combined into one group, since spike-specific TCR depth and breadth did not differ between the two schedules. A total of 233 trial participants underwent TCR sequencing, of whom 200 to 220 had received two doses of AZD1222 and roughly 26 had received two doses of the MenACWY control vaccine. Trial participants were enrolled by age into 18-55, 56-69 and 70-plus year subgroups, with roughly 150, 30 and 60 TCR-sequenced participants respectively. What the authors observed across the whole study: Only six or seven AZD1222 recipients were SARS-CoV-2 seropositive at baseline, limiting conclusions about previously exposed vaccinees. Epitopes outside the regions mutated in the B.1.351 and B.1.1.7 variants were reportedly recognized by nearly half of the unique spike-specific TCRs. After two AZD1222 doses, both the breadth and the depth of spike-specific TCRs were significantly higher than at day 0 and than in MenACWY recipients. The vaccine-associated CD4 TCRs covered the entire spike protein, and the dominant responses fell in regions 160-218 and 743-854. In the small 56-69-year group, the increase in depth fell short of significance, most likely because of low power. Participants were mostly white British, with more females than males. The authors suggested clonal diversity may have been underestimated. No day 14 peak-response samples were available, so repertoires were characterized only after the peak T cell response.

The time point tag for this specimen amounts to: baseline before first vaccination. The vaccinee samples were drawn from two UK trials, COV001 and COV002, one of which was a single-blind randomized controlled phase 2/3 trial testing AZD1222 (ChAdOx1 nCoV-19) in healthy adults. For TCRbeta chain sequencing, PBMC samples from trial participants were taken at day 0 and at day 28 after the second dose. The CDR3 regions of human TCRbeta chains were analyzed by immunosequencing. The original pipeline was this. Repertoire TCRs were checked for matches against a reference library of SARS-CoV-2-specific TCRs that had been generated using the MIRA antigen-specificity platform. Breadth was defined as the fraction of unique TCRs that were SARS-CoV-2-associated. Depth was defined as the fraction of total T cells that were SARS-CoV-2-associated. Using the MIRA data, each spike-specific TCR was assigned both to the spike region to which the TCR was reactive and to a CD4 or CD8 class. Log10-transformed breadth and depth values were compared by one-way ANOVA with Sidak's multiple comparisons tests. Held by TCRdb, this immuneACCESS table contains in-frame sequences only and omits some clones. Under half of the omission traces to an unresolved V gene where checked; the cause of the rest is unknown. V and J calls and clone size are as listed in that table; D and trimming were resolved from the DNA. The sample table records approximately 110,000 clones; roughly 84% of these occur just once. The top ten clonotypes cover roughly 1.2% of the sample.

V trim: 2 bases; J trim: 6 bases; unmatched bases: 2. The CDR3 measures 14 amino acids from cysteine to phenylalanine. Of all the DNA, just the CDR3 is kept, 42 bases in frame from base 1. CDR1 MNHNS and CDR2 SASEGT are derived from the germline V gene. The clonotype originates from an adult in good health. The chain links TRBV6-1 with TRBJ1-4, and 8 junction bases match TRBD1. The sequences come from peripheral blood, collected on day 0 of AZD1222 vaccination. The CDR3 corresponds to CASSEQGADEKLFF. In nucleotides, the sequence is TGTGCCAGCAGTGAACAGGGGGCCGATGAAAAACTGTTTTTT.